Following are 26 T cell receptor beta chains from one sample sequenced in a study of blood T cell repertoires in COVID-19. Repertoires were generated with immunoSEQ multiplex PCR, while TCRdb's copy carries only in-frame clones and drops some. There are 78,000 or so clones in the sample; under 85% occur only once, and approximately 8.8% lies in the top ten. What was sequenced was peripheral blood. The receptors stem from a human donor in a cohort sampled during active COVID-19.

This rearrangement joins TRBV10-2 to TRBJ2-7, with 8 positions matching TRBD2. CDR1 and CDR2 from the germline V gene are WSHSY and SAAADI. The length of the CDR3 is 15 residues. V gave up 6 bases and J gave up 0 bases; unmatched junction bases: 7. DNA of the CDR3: TGCGCCAGCAGCTTTAGCGGGGCTAACTCCTACGAGCAGTACTTC. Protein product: CASSFSGANSYEQYF.

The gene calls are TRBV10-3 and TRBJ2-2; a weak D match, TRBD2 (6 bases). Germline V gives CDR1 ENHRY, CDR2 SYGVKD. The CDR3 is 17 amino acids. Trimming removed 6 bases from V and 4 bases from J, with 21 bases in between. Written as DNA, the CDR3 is TGTGCCATCAGCTTTTCATTCCCGGGAGAAGGCACCGGGGAGCTGTTTTTT. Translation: CAISFSFPGEGTGELFF.

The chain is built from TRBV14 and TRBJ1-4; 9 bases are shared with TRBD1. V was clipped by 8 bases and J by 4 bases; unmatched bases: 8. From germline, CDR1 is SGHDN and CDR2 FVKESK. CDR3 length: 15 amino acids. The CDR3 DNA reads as TGTGCCAGCGCTTGGCGACAGGGGGATAATGAAAAACTGTTTTTT. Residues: CASAWRQGDNEKLFF.

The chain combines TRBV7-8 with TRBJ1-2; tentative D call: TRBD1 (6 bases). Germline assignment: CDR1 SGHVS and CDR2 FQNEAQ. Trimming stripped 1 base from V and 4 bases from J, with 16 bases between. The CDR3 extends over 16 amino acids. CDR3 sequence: CASSLGGGRKGYGYTF. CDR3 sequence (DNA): TGTGCCAGCAGCTTAGGGGGGGGCAGGAAGGGCTATGGCTACACCTTC.

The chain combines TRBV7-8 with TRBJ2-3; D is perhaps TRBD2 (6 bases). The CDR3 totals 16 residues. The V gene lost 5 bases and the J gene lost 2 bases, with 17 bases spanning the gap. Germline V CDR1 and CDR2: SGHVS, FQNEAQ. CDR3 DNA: TGTGCCAGCAGCCCTATAAGCCGGGACTCCACAGATACGCAGTATTTT. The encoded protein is CASSPISRDSTDTQYF.

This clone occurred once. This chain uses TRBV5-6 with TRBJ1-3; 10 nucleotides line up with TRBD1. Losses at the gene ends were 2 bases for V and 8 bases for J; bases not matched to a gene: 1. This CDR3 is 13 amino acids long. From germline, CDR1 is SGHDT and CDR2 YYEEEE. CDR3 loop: CASSLGQGDTIYF. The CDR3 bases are TGTGCCAGCAGCTTAGGACAGGGGGACACCATATATTTT.

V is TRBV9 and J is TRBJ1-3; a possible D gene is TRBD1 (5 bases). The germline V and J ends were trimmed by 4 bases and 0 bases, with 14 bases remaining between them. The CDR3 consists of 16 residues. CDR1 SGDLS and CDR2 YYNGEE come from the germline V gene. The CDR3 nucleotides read TGTGCCAGCAGCCCGCTAATGGGGGGCTCTGGAAACACCATATATTTT. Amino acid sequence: CASSPLMGGSGNTIYF.

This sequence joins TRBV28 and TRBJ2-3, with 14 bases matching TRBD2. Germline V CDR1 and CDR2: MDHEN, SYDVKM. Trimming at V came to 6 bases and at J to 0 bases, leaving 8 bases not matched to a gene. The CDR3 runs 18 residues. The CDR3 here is CASSLGLAGGSSTDTQYF. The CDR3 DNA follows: TGTGCCAGCAGCTTAGGACTAGCGGGAGGATCTAGCACAGATACGCAGTATTTT.

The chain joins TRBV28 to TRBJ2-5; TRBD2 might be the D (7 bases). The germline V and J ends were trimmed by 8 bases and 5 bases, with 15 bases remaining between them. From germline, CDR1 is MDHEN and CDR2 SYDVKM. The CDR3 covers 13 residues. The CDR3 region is CASEGGPVETQYF. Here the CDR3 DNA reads TGTGCCAGCGAGGGGGGGCCGGTTGAGACCCAGTACTTC.

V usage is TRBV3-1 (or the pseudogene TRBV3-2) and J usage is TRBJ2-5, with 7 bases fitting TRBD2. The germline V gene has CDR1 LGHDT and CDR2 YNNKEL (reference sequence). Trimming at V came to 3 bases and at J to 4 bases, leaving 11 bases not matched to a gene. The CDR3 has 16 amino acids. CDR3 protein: CASSHPNAGAGETQYF. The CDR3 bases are TGTGCCAGCAGCCATCCCAACGCGGGAGCCGGAGAGACCCAGTACTTC.

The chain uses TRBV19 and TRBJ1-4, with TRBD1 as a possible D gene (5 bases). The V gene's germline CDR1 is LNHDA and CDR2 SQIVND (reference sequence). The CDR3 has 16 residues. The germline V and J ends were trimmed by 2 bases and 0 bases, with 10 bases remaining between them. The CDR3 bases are TGTGCCAGTAGTATACAGGGAGGGACAACTAATGAAAAACTGTTTTTT. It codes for CASSIQGGTTNEKLFF.

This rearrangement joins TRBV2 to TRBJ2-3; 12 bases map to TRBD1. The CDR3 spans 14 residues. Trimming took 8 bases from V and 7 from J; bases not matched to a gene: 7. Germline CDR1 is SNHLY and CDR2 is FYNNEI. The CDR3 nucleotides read TGTGCCAGCCGTGGGACAGGGGGCGTTAATACGCAGTATTTT. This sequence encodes CASRGTGGVNTQYF.

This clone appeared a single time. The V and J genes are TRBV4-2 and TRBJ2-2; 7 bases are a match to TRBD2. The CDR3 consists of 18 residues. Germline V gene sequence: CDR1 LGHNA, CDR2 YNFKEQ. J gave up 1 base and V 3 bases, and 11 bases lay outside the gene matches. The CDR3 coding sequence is TGTGCCAGCAGCCATCGAATTCCGGGACTACTGAACACCGGGGAGCTGTTTTTT. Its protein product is CASSHRIPGLLNTGELFF.

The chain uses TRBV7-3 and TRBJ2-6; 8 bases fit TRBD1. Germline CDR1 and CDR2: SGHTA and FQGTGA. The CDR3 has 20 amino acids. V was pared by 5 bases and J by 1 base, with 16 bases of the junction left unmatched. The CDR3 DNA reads TGTGCCAGCAGCCCTCAATACGGGACAGGTGCGGGTTCTGGGGCCAACGTCCTGACTTTC. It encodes CASSPQYGTGAGSGANVLTF.

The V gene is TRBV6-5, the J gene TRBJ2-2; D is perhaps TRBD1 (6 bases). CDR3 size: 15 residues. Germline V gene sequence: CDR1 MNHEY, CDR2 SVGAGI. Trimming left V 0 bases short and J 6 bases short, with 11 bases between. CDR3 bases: TGTGCCAGCAGTTACTCAGTCAGGGGATCCGGGGAGCTGTTTTTT. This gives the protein CASSYSVRGSGELFF.

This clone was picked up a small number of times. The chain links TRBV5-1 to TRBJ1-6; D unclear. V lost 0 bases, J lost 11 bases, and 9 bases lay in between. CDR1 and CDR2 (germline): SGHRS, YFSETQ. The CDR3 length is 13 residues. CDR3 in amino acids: CASSLGREPPLHF. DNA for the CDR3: TGCGCCAGCAGCTTGGGACGGGAACCACCCCTCCACTTT.

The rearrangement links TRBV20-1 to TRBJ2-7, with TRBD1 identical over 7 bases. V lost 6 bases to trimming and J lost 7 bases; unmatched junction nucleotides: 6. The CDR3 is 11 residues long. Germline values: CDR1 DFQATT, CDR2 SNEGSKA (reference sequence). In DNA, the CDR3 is TGCAGTGCCCGACAGGGTCTGGAGCAGTACTTC. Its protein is CSARQGLEQYF.

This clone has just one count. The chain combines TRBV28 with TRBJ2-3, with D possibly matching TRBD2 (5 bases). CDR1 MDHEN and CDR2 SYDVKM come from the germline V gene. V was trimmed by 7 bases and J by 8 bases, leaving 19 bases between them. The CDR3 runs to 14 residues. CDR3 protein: CASTLGETLPTQYF. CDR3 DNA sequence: TGTGCCAGCACTCTGGGAGAGACCTTACCTACGCAGTATTTT.

The CDR3 sequence is CASSETGINYEQYF. CDR3 in DNA: TGTGCCAGCAGTGAGACAGGGATAAACTACGAGCAGTACTTC. V gene TRBV6-1 combines with J gene TRBJ2-7, with 7 bases matching TRBD1. This CDR3 has 14 residues. Germline lookup yields CDR1 MNHNS and CDR2 SASEGT. V gave up 3 bases and J gave up 3 bases; unmatched junction bases: 5.

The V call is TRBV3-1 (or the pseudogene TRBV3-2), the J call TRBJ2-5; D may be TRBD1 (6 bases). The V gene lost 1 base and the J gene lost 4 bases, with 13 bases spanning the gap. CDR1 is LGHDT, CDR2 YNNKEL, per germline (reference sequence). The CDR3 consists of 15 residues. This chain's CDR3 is CASSQGGSRGETQYF. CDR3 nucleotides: TGTGCCAGCAGCCAAGGAGGGTCCAGGGGAGAGACCCAGTACTTC.

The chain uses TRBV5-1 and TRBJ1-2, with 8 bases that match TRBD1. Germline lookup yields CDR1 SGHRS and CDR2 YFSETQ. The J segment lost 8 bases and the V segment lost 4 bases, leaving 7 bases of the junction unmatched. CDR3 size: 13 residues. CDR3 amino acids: CASSVDREGGYTF. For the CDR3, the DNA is TGCGCCAGCAGCGTGGACAGGGAAGGCGGCTACACCTTC.

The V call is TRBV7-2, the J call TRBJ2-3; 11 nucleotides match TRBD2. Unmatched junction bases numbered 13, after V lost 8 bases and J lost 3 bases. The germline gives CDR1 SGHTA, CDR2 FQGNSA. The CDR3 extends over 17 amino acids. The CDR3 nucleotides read TGTGCCAGCGGGTCAGGCGGTGCTAGCGGGGGGACAGATACGCAGTATTTT. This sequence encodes CASGSGGASGGTDTQYF.

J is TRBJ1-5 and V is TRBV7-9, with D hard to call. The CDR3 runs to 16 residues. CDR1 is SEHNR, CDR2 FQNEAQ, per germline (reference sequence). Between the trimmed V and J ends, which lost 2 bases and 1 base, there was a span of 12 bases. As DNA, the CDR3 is TGTGCCAGCAGCTTATCGGACGGCGGGAGCAATCAGCCCCAGCATTTT. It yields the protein CASSLSDGGSNQPQHF.

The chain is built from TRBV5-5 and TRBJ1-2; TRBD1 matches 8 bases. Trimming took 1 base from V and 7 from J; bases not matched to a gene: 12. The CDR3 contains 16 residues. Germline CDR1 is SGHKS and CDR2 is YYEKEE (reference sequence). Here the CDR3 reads CASSLSPDRDRSGYTF. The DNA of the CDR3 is TGTGCCAGCAGCTTGAGCCCGGACAGGGATAGATCTGGCTACACCTTC.

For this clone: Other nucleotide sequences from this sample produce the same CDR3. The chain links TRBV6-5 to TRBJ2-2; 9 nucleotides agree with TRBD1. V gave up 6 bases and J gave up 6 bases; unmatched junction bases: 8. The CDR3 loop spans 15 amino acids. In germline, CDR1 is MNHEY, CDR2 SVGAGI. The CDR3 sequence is CASRPGQGPSGELFF. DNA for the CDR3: TGTGCCAGCAGGCCGGGACAGGGCCCGTCCGGGGAGCTGTTTTTT.

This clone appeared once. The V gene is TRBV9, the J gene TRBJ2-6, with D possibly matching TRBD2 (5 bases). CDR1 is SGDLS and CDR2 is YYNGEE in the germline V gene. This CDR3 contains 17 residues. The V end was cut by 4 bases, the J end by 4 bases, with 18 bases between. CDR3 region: CASSPPQPPGGANVLTF. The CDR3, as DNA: TGTGCCAGCAGCCCTCCCCAGCCGCCGGGAGGGGCCAACGTCCTGACTTTC.